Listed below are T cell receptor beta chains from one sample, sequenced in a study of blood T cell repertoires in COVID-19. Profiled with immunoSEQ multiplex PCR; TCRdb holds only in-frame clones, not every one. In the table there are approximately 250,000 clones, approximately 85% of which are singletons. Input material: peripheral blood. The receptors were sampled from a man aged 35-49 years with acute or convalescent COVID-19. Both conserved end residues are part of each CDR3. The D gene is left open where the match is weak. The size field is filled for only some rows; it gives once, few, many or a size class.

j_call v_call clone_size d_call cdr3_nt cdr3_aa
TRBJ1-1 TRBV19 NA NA TGTGCCAGTAGTATCCGGCAGGGTAGCACTGAAGCTTTCTTT CASSIRQGSTEAFF
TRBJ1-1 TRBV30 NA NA TGTGCCTGCTATCAACCAGGGGAGCACACTGAAGCTTTCTTT CACYQPGEHTEAFF
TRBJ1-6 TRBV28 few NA TGTGCCAGCAGTTCGAGACAGATGAATAATTCACCCCTCCACTTT CASSSRQMNNSPLHF
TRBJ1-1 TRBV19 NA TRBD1 TGTGCCAGTAGGGATCTGGGACAGCTTAACACTGAAGCTTTCTTT CASRDLGQLNTEAFF
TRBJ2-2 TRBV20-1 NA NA TGCAGTGCTAACGGGAACGGGGAGCTGTTTTTT CSANGNGELFF
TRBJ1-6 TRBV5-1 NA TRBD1 TGCGCCAGCAGCTCTACAGGACAGGGAGATAATTCACCCCTCCACTTT CASSSTGQGDNSPLHF
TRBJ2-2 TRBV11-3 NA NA TGTGCCAGCAGCGCGACCAGGGGTGGCACCGGGGAGCTGTTTTTT CASSATRGGTGELFF
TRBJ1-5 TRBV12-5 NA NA TGTGCTAGTGGTTTGATGAGGACAGACGATGCCCGCCGCCAGCCCCAGCATTTT CASGLMRTDDARRQPQHF
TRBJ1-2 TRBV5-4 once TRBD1 TGTGCCAGCAGCGAAACCCGACAGGGCGTGGATGGCTACACCTTC CASSETRQGVDGYTF
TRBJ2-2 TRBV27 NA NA TGTGCCAGCGGATTGCCAGGGGATGGGGCCACGGCTGGGGAGCTGTTTTTT CASGLPGDGATAGELFF
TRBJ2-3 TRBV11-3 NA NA TGTGCCAGCAGCTCAGCTAGGGGGTTGGCAGATACGCAGTATTTT CASSSARGLADTQYF
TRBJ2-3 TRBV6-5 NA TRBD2 TGTGCCAGCAGAGACAGCGGGGGGGGCACAGATACGCAGTATTTT CASRDSGGGTDTQYF
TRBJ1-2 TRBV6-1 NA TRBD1 TGTGCCAGCAGTGAGTGGGACAGATTAGGGGCTAACTATGGCTACACCTTC CASSEWDRLGANYGYTF
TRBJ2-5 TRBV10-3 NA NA TGTGCCATCAGCCGGAGTCAAGAGACCCAGTACTTC CAISRSQETQYF
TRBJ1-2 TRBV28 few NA TGTGCCAGCAGTTTATATAAGGGGAATGGCTACACCTTC CASSLYKGNGYTF
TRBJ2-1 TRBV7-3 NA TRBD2 TGTGCCAGCAGCCCCCGGTGGTCTAGCGGAGCCAATGAGCAGTTCTTC CASSPRWSSGANEQFF
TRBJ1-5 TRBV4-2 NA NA TGTGCCAGCAGCCAGTCGTCGGGGGGGGCCCAGCCCCAGCATTTT CASSQSSGGAQPQHF
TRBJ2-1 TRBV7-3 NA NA TGTGCCAGCAGCTTATTCGAGTACAATGAGCAGTTCTTC CASSLFEYNEQFF
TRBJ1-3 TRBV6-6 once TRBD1 TGTGCCAGCAGTAAGGGGACAGAGAACACCATATATTTT CASSKGTENTIYF
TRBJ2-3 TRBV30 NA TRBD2 TGTGCCTGGAGTGCACTAGCGGGGCCCACAGATACGCAGTATTTT CAWSALAGPTDTQYF
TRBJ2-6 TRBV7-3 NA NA TGTGCCAGCGCCCTGACTGGGGCCGCCGCCGTCGCTGGGGCCAACGTCCTGACTTTC CASALTGAAAVAGANVLTF
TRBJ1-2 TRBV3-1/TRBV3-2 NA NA TGTGCCAGCAGTCAAGACCGGGCGGGGGGCTACACCTTC CASSQDRAGGYTF
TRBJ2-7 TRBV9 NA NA TGTGCCAGCAGCGTAGCTGGAGAGAGCGAGCAGTACTTC CASSVAGESEQYF
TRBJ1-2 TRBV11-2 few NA TGTGCCAGCAGCTTAGAGAGGGCTCGGGGCTACACCTTC CASSLERARGYTF
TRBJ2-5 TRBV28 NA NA TGTGCCAGCAGTCAGGGTAAAGAGACCCAGTACTTC CASSQGKETQYF
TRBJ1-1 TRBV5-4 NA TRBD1 TGTGCCAGCAGACTCACCTACAGGGGAGGGAACACTGAAGCTTTCTTT CASRLTYRGGNTEAFF
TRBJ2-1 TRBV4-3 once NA TGCGCCAGCAGCCAAGATTATTTGCGGGGGCACCACAATGAGCAGTTCTTC CASSQDYLRGHHNEQFF
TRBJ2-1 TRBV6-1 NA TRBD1 TGTGCCAGCAGTGAAGGGGACAGCTACAATGAGCAGTTCTTC CASSEGDSYNEQFF
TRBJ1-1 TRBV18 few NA TGTGCCAGCTCACCACTGGGAGGCGGGACTGAAGCTTTCTTT CASSPLGGGTEAFF
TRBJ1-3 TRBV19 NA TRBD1 TGTGCCAGTAGTACCCCACAGGGGCGACCCTCTGGAAACACCATATATTTT CASSTPQGRPSGNTIYF
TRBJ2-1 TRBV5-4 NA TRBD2 TGTGCCAGCAGCTTACTCAGCGGGGGTTTCAACGAGCAGTTCTTC CASSLLSGGFNEQFF
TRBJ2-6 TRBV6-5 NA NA TGTGCCAGCGCAAACAGGGTGTCTGGGGCCAACGTCCTGACTTTC CASANRVSGANVLTF
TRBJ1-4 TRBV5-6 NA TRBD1 TGTGCCAGCAGCTTGGTAGCAGGGGGCGGAGAAAAACTGTTTTTT CASSLVAGGGEKLFF
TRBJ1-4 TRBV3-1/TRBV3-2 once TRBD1 TGTGCCAGCAGCCAAAATGACAGGGGGTATGAAAAACTGTTTTTT CASSQNDRGYEKLFF
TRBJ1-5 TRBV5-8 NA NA TGTGCCAGCAGCTTGGGGACAACGCCCCAGCATTTT CASSLGTTPQHF
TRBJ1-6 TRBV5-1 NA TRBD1 TGCGCCAGCAGCTTGGAGACAGGGTTGAATTCACCCCTCCACTTT CASSLETGLNSPLHF
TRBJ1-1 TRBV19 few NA TGTGCCAGTAGTGAGGACAGACAGCAAGCTTTCTTT CASSEDRQQAFF
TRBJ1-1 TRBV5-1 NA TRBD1 TGCGCCAGCAGCTTGGGCAGGGGGCCCACCACTGAAGCTTTCTTT CASSLGRGPTTEAFF
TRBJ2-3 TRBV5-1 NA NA TGCGCCAGCAGCTTGGTCTTTGAGGGGGGGTCTGGGATAGATACGCAGTATTTT CASSLVFEGGSGIDTQYF
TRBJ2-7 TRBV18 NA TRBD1 TGTGCCAGCTCACCCTTGGGACAGGGGGGACTGGTCGAGCAGTACTTC CASSPLGQGGLVEQYF
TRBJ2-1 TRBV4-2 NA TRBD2 TGTGCCAGCAGAAGTCTGAGTAGCGGGGGGGCTCGGCAGTTCTTC CASRSLSSGGARQFF
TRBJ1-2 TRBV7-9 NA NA TGTGCCAGCAGCCCAGGGGTCGGCTACACCTTC CASSPGVGYTF
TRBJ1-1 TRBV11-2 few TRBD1 TGTGCCAGCAGCCCAACAGGGGTCATGAACACTGAAGCTTTCTTT CASSPTGVMNTEAFF
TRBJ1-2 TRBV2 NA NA TGTGCCAGCGGGGCAAGGGGCGGCTATGGCTACACCTTC CASGARGGYGYTF
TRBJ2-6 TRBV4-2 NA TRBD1 TGTGCCAGCCAAGGACAGGGTCGAAAAGACTCTGGGGCCAACGTCCTGACTTTC CASQGQGRKDSGANVLTF
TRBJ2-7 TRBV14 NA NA TGTGCCAGCAGCCAAGGGCAGGGGCCCTACGAGCAGTACTTC CASSQGQGPYEQYF